This T cell receptor beta chain is drawn from a study of shared clonotypes between healthy human individuals. Findings of the study overall: The study drew on few donors, limiting represented genetic and exposure-history diversity.

Regarding this clone: Its antigen is unknown.

Some clones are missing from TCRdb's copy, which holds only in-frame ones; the method was immunoSEQ multiplex PCR. The profile covers roughly 500,000 clones, with about 96% appearing a single time and approximately 0.06% taken by the ten largest. The sequence was obtained from a woman aged 30 to 39 in good health. Sequenced material: naive CD4+ T cells sorted from blood. Sample subset: CD45RA+ positively selected.

CDR3 DNA: TGTGCCAGCTTTTGGACAGACGCTAACTATGGCTACACCTTC. Its translation is CASFWTDANYGYTF. The V gene is TRBV6-1, the J gene TRBJ1-2, with D tentatively TRBD1 (6 bases). The V gene lost 8 bases and the J gene lost 0 bases, with 13 bases spanning the gap. The CDR3 is 14 residues long. In germline, CDR1 is MNHNS, CDR2 SASEGT.